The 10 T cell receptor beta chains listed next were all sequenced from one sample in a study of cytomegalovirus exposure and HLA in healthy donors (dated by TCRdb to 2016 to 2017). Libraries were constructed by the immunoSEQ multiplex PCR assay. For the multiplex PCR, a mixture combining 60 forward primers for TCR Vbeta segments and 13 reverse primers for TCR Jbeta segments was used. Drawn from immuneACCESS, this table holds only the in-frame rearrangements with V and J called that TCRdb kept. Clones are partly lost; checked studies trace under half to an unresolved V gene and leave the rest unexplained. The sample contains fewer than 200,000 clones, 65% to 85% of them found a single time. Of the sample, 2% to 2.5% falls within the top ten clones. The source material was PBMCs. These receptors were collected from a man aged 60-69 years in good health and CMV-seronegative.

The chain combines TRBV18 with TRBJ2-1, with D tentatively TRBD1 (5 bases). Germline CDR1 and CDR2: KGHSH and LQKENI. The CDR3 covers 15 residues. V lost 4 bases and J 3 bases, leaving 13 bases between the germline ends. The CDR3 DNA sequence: TGTGCCAGCTCACTCAACGGAGACAGCTACAATGAGCAGTTCTTC. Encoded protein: CASSLNGDSYNEQFF.

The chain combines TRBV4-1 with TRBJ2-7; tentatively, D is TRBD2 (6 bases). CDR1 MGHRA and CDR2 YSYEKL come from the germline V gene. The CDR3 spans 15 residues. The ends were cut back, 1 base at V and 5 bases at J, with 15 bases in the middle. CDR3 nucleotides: TGCGCCAGCAGCCAAGGTCGCCTGGCGGGGAACGAGCAGTACTTC. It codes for CASSQGRLAGNEQYF.

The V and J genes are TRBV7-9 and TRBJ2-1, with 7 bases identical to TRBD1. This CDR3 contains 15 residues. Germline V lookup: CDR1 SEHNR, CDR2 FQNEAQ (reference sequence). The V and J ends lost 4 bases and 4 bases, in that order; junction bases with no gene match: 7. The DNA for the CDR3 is TGTGCCAGCAGCTACCGACAGGGTGCGTACAATGAGCAGTTCTTC. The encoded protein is CASSYRQGAYNEQFF. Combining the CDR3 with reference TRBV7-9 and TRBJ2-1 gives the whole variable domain DTGVSQNPRHKITKRGQNVTFRCDPISEHNRLYWYRQTLGQGPEFLTYFQNEAQLEKSRLLSDRFSAERPKGSFSTLEIQRTEQGDSAMYLCASSYRQGAYNEQFFGPGTRLTVL.

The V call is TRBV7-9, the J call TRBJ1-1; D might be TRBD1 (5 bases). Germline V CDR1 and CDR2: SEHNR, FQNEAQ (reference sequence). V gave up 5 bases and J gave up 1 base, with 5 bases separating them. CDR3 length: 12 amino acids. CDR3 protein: CASSQGNTEAFF. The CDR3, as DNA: TGTGCCAGCAGCCAGGGGAACACTGAAGCTTTCTTT.

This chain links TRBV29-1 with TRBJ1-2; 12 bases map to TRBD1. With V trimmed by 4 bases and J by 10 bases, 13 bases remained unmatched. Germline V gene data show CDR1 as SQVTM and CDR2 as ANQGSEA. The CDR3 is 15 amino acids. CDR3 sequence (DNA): TGCAGCGTTGGGTTCCGGGGACAGGGGGCCCCTATCTACACCTTC. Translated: CSVGFRGQGAPIYTF.

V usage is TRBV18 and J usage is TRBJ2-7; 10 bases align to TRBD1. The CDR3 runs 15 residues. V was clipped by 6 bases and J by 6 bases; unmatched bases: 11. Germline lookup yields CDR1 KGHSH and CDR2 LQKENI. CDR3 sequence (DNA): TGTGCCAGCTCCCCCTGGGGACAGGGGAAAAGCGAGCAGTACTTC. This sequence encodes CASSPWGQGKSEQYF.

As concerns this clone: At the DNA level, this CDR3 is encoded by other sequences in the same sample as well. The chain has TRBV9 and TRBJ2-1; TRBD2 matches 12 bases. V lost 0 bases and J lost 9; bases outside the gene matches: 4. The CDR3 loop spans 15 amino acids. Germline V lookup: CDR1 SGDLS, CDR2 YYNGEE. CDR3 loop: CASSVGLAGVSEQFF. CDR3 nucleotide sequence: TGTGCCAGCAGCGTAGGACTAGCGGGAGTCAGTGAGCAGTTCTTC.

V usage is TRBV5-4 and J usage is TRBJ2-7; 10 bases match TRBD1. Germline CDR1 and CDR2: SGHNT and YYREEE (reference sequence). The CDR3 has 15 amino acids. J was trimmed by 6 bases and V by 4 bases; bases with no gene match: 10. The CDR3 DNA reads TGTGCCAGCAGCAGGACAGGGGGGGACTTTCGCGAGCAGTACTTC. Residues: CASSRTGGDFREQYF. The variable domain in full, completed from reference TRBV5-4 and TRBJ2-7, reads ETGVTQSPTHLIKTRGQQVTLRCSSQSGHNTVSWYQQALGQGPQFIFQYYREEENGRGNFPPRFSGLQFPNYSSELNVNALELDDSALYLCASSRTGGDFREQYFGPGTRLTVT.

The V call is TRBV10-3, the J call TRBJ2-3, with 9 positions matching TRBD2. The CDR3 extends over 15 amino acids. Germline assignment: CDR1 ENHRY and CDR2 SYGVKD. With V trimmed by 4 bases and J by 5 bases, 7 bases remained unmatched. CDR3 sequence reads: CAISGIAGVEDTQYF. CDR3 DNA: TGTGCCATCAGTGGAATAGCGGGAGTTGAAGATACGCAGTATTTT.

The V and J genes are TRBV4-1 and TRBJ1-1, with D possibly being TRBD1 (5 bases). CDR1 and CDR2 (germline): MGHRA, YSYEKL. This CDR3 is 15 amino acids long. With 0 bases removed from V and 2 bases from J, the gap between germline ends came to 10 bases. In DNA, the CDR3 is TGCGCCAGCAGCCAAGATTGGACACGCAACACTGAAGCTTTCTTT. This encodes CASSQDWTRNTEAFF.